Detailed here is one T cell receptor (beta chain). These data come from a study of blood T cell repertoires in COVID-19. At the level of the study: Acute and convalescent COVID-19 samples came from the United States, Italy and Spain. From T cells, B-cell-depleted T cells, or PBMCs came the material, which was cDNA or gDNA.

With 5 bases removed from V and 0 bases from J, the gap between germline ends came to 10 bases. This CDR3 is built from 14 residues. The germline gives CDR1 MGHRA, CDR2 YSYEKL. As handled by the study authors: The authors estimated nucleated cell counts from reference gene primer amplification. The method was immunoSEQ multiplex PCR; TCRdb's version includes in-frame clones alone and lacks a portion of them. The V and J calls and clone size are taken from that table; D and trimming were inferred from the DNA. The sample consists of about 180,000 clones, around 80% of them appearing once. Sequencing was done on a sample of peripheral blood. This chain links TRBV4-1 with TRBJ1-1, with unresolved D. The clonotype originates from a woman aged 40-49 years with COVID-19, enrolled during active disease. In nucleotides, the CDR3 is TGCGCCAGCAGCTCCCCGACATTGAACACTGAAGCTTTCTTT. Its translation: CASSSPTLNTEAFF.